This T cell receptor beta chain was profiled in a study of blood T cell repertoires in COVID-19. TCRdb's table, derived via immunoSEQ multiplex PCR, lists solely in-frame clones and lacks some. The sample lists around 210,000 clones; roughly 85% were seen once. The CDR3 has 13 residues. V shed 1 base and J shed 4 bases, with 7 bases lying between them. Germline V gene data show CDR1 as LGHNA and CDR2 as YSLEER. The genes are TRBV4-3 and TRBJ2-5; a weak D match, TRBD2 (5 bases). Material for sequencing was peripheral blood. The TCR comes from a man aged 45-60 years with COVID-19, enrolled during active disease. The DNA of the CDR3 is TGCGCCAGCAGCCAAGGGAGGAGAGAGACCCAGTACTTC. Translated, it gives CASSQGRRETQYF.